Listed below are T cell receptor beta chains from one sample, sequenced in a study of CD8+ T cells in alopecia areata. TCRdb's copy holds only in-frame clones and misses some; the assay was immunoSEQ multiplex PCR. The sample holds about 170,000 clones, about 67% seen once. The material sequenced was CD8+ T cells sorted from blood, taken at week 0. The receptors were gathered from a human donor with alopecia areata. The CDR3 runs from the conserved cysteine through the conserved F or W. Each record gives: D gene, V gene, clone size, J gene, CDR3 protein, CDR3 DNA. The D gene is left open where the match is weak. Rows may omit the clone size; those that give it use once, few, many or a size class.

>-|TRBV13|few|TRBJ2-7
CASSIGVGSYEQYF
TGTGCCAGCAGCATTGGGGTCGGCAGCTACGAGCAGTACTTC
>-|TRBV7-9|-|TRBJ2-7
CASSQRQASVEQYF
TGTGCCAGCAGCCAAAGACAGGCTTCTGTTGAGCAGTACTTC
>-|TRBV7-9|-|TRBJ2-1
CASSLARGGNEQFF
TGTGCCAGCAGCTTAGCCAGGGGTGGCAATGAGCAGTTCTTC
>-|TRBV5-1|-|TRBJ2-1
CASSLAGSDEQFF
TGCGCCAGCAGCTTGGCCGGAAGCGATGAGCAGTTCTTC
>-|TRBV2|-|TRBJ2-5
CASSEAPNQETQYF
TGTGCCAGCAGTGAAGCACCTAACCAAGAGACCCAGTACTTC
>-|TRBV7-9|-|TRBJ1-2
CASSSPPYGYTF
TGTGCCAGCAGCTCCCCGCCCTATGGCTACACCTTC
>-|TRBV25-1|-|TRBJ2-3
CASGGLDRTDTQYF
TGTGCCAGCGGGGGGCTGGACCGCACAGATACGCAGTATTTT
>-|TRBV5-6|-|TRBJ2-7
CASSLVETTYEQYF
TGTGCCAGCAGCTTGGTAGAGACCACCTACGAGCAGTACTTC
>TRBD1|TRBV10-3|few|TRBJ1-5
CAIGTASNQPQHF
TGTGCCATCGGGACAGCTAGCAATCAGCCCCAGCATTTT
>-|TRBV6-5|-|TRBJ2-3
CASSYDGAADTQYF
TGTGCCAGCAGCTACGATGGGGCCGCAGATACGCAGTATTTT
>TRBD1|TRBV29-1|-|TRBJ2-7
CSVEDFSDRGLREQYF
TGCAGCGTTGAAGATTTCTCGGACAGGGGGCTCAGGGAGCAGTACTTC
>-|TRBV10-3|once|TRBJ2-1
CAISDRANEQFF
TGTGCCATCAGTGACAGGGCCAATGAGCAGTTCTTC
>TRBD2|TRBV7-9|-|TRBJ2-1
CATGGLATENEQFF
TGTGCCACCGGAGGACTAGCGACGGAGAATGAGCAGTTCTTC
>-|TRBV12-5|-|TRBJ1-2
CASDTPDGEASNYGYTF
TGTGCTAGTGATACCCCCGACGGTGAGGCCTCTAACTATGGCTACACCTTC
>-|TRBV15|once|TRBJ2-3
CATGGNSSTDTQYF
TGTGCCACCGGAGGGAACTCTAGCACAGATACGCAGTATTTT
>TRBD2|TRBV9|once|TRBJ2-1
CASSVVPSGGRREQFF
TGTGCCAGCAGCGTAGTCCCTAGCGGGGGGCGGAGGGAGCAGTTCTTC
>-|TRBV19|-|TRBJ2-2
CASSIGSNTGELFF
TGTGCCAGTAGTATCGGAAGTAACACCGGGGAGCTGTTTTTT
>TRBD2|TRBV5-1|-|TRBJ2-7
CASSLSGTEQYF
TGCGCCAGCAGCTTGAGCGGGACCGAGCAGTACTTC
>TRBD1|TRBV6-5|few|TRBJ1-1
CASSYSPGGSSTEAFF
TGTGCCAGCAGTTACTCGCCAGGGGGGAGTAGCACTGAAGCTTTCTTT
>-|TRBV13|few|TRBJ1-1
CASSRDTEGTEAFF
TGTGCCAGCAGCAGGGACACCGAGGGCACTGAAGCTTTCTTT
>-|TRBV15|-|TRBJ2-3
CATSWGQSTDTQYF
TGTGCCACCAGCTGGGGTCAGAGCACAGATACGCAGTATTTT
>-|TRBV2|once|TRBJ2-7
CAAISETYEQYF
TGTGCCGCTATATCAGAAACCTACGAGCAGTACTTC
>-|TRBV5-1|-|TRBJ2-7
CASSLSSSYEQYF
TGCGCCAGCAGCTTGTCCTCCTCCTACGAGCAGTACTTC
>-|TRBV6-1|-|TRBJ1-1
CASSEGANTEAFF
TGTGCCAGCAGTGAAGGTGCGAACACTGAAGCTTTCTTT
>TRBD1|TRBV5-1|-|TRBJ2-6
CASSLETGYPTGANVLTF
TGCGCCAGCAGCTTGGAGACAGGGTACCCAACTGGGGCCAACGTCCTGACTTTC
>-|TRBV5-6|-|TRBJ2-2
CASSLGGAGELFF
TGTGCCAGCAGCTTGGGAGGGGCCGGGGAGCTGTTTTTT
>TRBD1|TRBV9|-|TRBJ2-3
CASSAQTGASTDTQYF
TGTGCCAGCAGCGCTCAGACAGGGGCTAGCACAGATACGCAGTATTTT
>-|TRBV2|-|TRBJ1-5
CASSDAPRAGGFSNQPQHF
TGTGCCAGCAGTGATGCCCCCCGGGCAGGAGGATTTAGCAATCAGCCCCAGCATTTT
>-|TRBV2|-|TRBJ1-1
CAGLRKNTEAFF
TGTGCCGGGCTGAGAAAGAACACTGAAGCTTTCTTT
>-|TRBV11-2|-|TRBJ2-5
CASSFSYQETQYF
TGTGCCAGCAGCTTTTCGTACCAAGAGACCCAGTACTTC
>-|TRBV6-5|-|TRBJ2-5
CASTQGWEETQYF
TGTGCCAGCACACAGGGATGGGAGGAGACCCAGTACTTC
>-|TRBV2|-|TRBJ1-5
CASSVGRGNQPQHF
TGTGCCAGCAGTGTCGGGAGGGGCAATCAGCCCCAGCATTTT
>-|TRBV7-6|-|TRBJ2-1
CASSFQDNEQFF
TGTGCCAGCAGCTTTCAGGATAATGAGCAGTTCTTC
>-|TRBV2|-|TRBJ1-2
CASSLTVTVPAVYGYTF
TGTGCCAGCAGTCTTACTGTGACAGTACCGGCTGTCTATGGCTACACCTTC
>-|TRBV13|-|TRBJ1-2
CASSSIAQASNYGYTF
TGTGCCAGCAGCTCAATAGCCCAGGCCTCTAACTATGGCTACACCTTC
>TRBD1|TRBV19|-|TRBJ1-4
CASKWDRAPEKLFF
TGTGCCAGTAAGTGGGACAGGGCACCTGAAAAACTGTTTTTT
>-|TRBV7-9|-|TRBJ2-5
CASRTPGHQETQYF
TGTGCCAGCAGGACACCGGGCCATCAAGAGACCCAGTACTTC
>-|TRBV15|few|TRBJ1-4
CATSRGGPDEKLFF
TGTGCCACCAGCAGAGGCGGGCCGGATGAAAAACTGTTTTTT
>-|TRBV7-6|-|TRBJ2-1
CASSTRTGSAYNEQFF
TGTGCCAGCAGCACCCGAACAGGGTCTGCCTACAATGAGCAGTTCTTC
>-|TRBV11-2|few|TRBJ2-1
CASSLEITGTIYNEQFF
TGTGCCAGCAGCTTGGAAATAACCGGGACGATTTACAATGAGCAGTTCTTC